Sequencing of this TCR beta chain was carried out in a study of cytomegalovirus exposure and HLA in healthy donors. As for the study in general: Unique TCR beta sequences numbering about 100 million came from about 180 million T cells in an earlier analysis. Study-wide results and caveats: As a later analysis revealed, most CMV-associated TCR beta chains appeared HLA-restricted. Productive rates of about 87% or about 30% were seen for most TCR beta V segments in an earlier analysis. It was assumed in the presence/absence analyses that sequencing depth was roughly uniform across donors.

This clone was recorded only once. Its target is unknown. The PCR was carried out with 60 Vbeta primers and 13 Jbeta primers. Profiling relied on immunoSEQ multiplex PCR, and the TCRdb table lists in-frame clones only, not all of them. The table records about 150,000 clones, roughly 79% of them present only once. Trimming pared 5 bases from V and 0 bases from J, leaving 17 bases between. CDR1 is SGHRS and CDR2 is YFSETQ in the germline V gene. The CDR3 sequence is 16 residues long. The sequencing input was PBMCs. The receptor was isolated from a woman aged 40 to 50 in good health and CMV-seropositive. The V and J genes are TRBV5-1 and TRBJ1-1, with D maybe TRBD1 (6 bases). The chain's CDR3 is CASRSGAGEMNTEAFF. The CDR3 DNA is TGCGCCAGCAGAAGCGGGGCAGGGGAGATGAACACTGAAGCTTTCTTT.